Each of the 28 T cell receptor beta chains below was sequenced from the same sample in a study of blood T cell repertoires in COVID-19. TCRdb's copy holds only in-frame clones and misses some; the assay was immunoSEQ multiplex PCR. Of some 260,000 clones listed, 60% to 75% were seen once; the top ten hold about 3.5%. Material for sequencing was peripheral blood. The receptors shown here come from a woman of 80 years or more with acute or convalescent COVID-19.

This chain uses TRBV5-1 with TRBJ2-1, with 14 bases matching TRBD2. The V and J ends lost 3 bases and 7 bases, in that order; junction bases with no gene match: 9. This CDR3 comprises 17 residues. In germline, CDR1 is SGHRS, CDR2 YFSETQ. The CDR3 bases are TGCGCCAGCAGCTCTCTTCCCGGGACTAGCGGGAGTAATGAGCAGTTCTTC. This translates into CASSSLPGTSGSNEQFF.

The rearrangement uses TRBV21-1 and TRBJ1-4; the table calls TRBD1, which could not be checked here. TRBV21-1 is given as a pseudogene. This CDR3 has 17 amino acids. In DNA, the CDR3 is TGTGCCAGCAGCAAAAGTGTTTACAGGGGGCACTGTGAAAAACTGTTTTTT. This codes for CASSKSVYRGHCEKLFF.

This clone was counted only a few times. The chain links TRBV5-1 to TRBJ1-5; TRBD1 agrees at 7 bases. Unmatched junction bases numbered 4, after V lost 4 bases and J lost 3 bases. The CDR3 length is 14 residues. The germline V gene has CDR1 SGHRS and CDR2 YFSETQ. The CDR3 DNA follows: TGCGCCAGCAGCCCGACAGGGAACAATCAGCCCCAGCATTTT. It codes for CASSPTGNNQPQHF.

V and J are TRBV12-5 and TRBJ2-1; TRBD2 matches at 11 bases. This CDR3 has 16 amino acids. V shed 10 bases and J 1 base; nucleotides not matched to a gene: 9. From germline, CDR1 is LGHNT and CDR2 FRNRAP. The CDR3 nucleotides are TGTGCTACCCGTAGCGGGAGGGCCGAGTCCTACAATGAGCAGTTCTTC. Translating it yields CATRSGRAESYNEQFF.

There are a few counts of this clone. This chain connects TRBV5-4 to TRBJ2-5; D remains ambiguous. This CDR3 is built from 14 residues. The germline V gene has CDR1 SGHNT and CDR2 YYREEE (reference sequence). The ends were cut back, 1 base at V and 3 bases at J, with 10 bases in the middle. CDR3 coding DNA: TGTGCCAGCAGCTTGAACCTTCGGGAAGAGACCCAGTACTTC. Its translation: CASSLNLREETQYF. Full variable domain (missing parts from reference TRBV5-4 and TRBJ2-5): ETGVTQSPTHLIKTRGQQVTLRCSSQSGHNTVSWYQQALGQGPQFIFQYYREEENGRGNFPPRFSGLQFPNYSSELNVNALELDDSALYLCASSLNLREETQYFGPGTRLLVL.

The chain combines TRBV15 with TRBJ1-2, with D tentatively TRBD1 (5 bases). Deletions cut 8 bases from V and 5 bases from J, with 18 bases between. Germline V lookup: CDR1 LNHNV, CDR2 YYDKDF (reference sequence). This CDR3 has 14 residues. In DNA, the CDR3 is TGTGCCACCTCCAGTTCGGGACTCCTGTATGGCTACACCTTC. Amino acid sequence: CATSSSGLLYGYTF.

This clone appeared a few times. The chain has TRBV19 and TRBJ1-4; 9 nucleotides agree with TRBD1. Germline CDR1 LNHDA, CDR2 SQIVND (reference sequence). Germline trimming cut 7 bases from V and 5 bases from J; bases unmatched to any gene: 11. The CDR3 covers 16 residues. CDR3 DNA sequence: TGTGCCAGTATGGCCACGGGACAGGGTCTAAATGAAAAACTGTTTTTT. Encoded protein: CASMATGQGLNEKLFF.

This chain links TRBV27 with TRBJ2-1, with 8 bases that match TRBD2. Germline CDR1 and CDR2: MNHEY and SMNVEV (reference sequence). CDR3 length equals 13 residues. The V and J ends lost 6 bases and 8 bases, in that order; junction bases with no gene match: 6. In DNA, the CDR3 is TGTGCCAGCAGGCCTACGGGGGGGGATGAGCAGTTCTTC. It translates to CASRPTGGDEQFF.

The CDR3 region is CASSYALGGGRGTQYF. CDR3 DNA sequence: TGTGCCAGCAGTTACGCCTTAGGAGGCGGGCGGGGTACGCAGTATTTT. The chain combines TRBV6-2 or TRBV6-3 with TRBJ2-3; tentatively, D is TRBD2 (6 bases). The CDR3 spans 16 residues. Trimming stripped 2 bases from V and 8 bases from J, with 20 bases between. From germline, CDR1 is MNHEY and CDR2 SVGEGT.

The sample holds one count of this clone. The rearrangement uses TRBV7-2 and TRBJ2-5; 10 bases align to TRBD2. This CDR3 spans 18 amino acids. Germline V CDR1 and CDR2: SGHTA, FQGNSA. V lost 1 base and J lost 6; bases outside the gene matches: 14. The CDR3 DNA follows: TGTGCCAGCAGCTTAGGGCCCCCTAGCGGGGGTCCCGAGAAGACCCAGTACTTC. This translates into CASSLGPPSGGPEKTQYF.

The V gene is TRBV10-1, the J gene TRBJ2-3; D is possibly TRBD2 (6 bases). CDR3 size: 12 residues. Trimming took 2 bases from V and 9 from J, leaving 9 bases between them. CDR1 and CDR2 (germline): WNHNN, SYGVQD (reference sequence). CDR3 in amino acids: CASSERGGTQYF. The DNA for the CDR3 is TGCGCCAGCAGTGAGCGGGGAGGAACGCAGTATTTT.

The chain links TRBV7-2 to TRBJ2-1, with D possibly being TRBD2 (6 bases). The CDR3 spans 16 residues. V dropped 1 base and J dropped 4 bases, with 14 bases sitting between them. Germline CDR1 reads SGHTA; CDR2 reads FQGNSA. CDR3 DNA: TGTGCCAGCAGCTTAGTACCGCGGGGAGCATACAATGAGCAGTTCTTC. Translating it yields CASSLVPRGAYNEQFF.

The rearrangement links TRBV7-9 to TRBJ2-3, with 8 bases aligning to TRBD2. Germline values: CDR1 SEHNR, CDR2 FQNEAQ (reference sequence). CDR3 length: 14 residues. Trimming took 4 bases from V and 3 from J; bases not matched to a gene: 3. CDR3 in amino acids: CASSSRGATDTQYF. DNA of the CDR3: TGTGCCAGCAGCTCGCGGGGGGCTACAGATACGCAGTATTTT.

This clone is a singleton in its sample. V is TRBV11-2 and J is TRBJ2-5; 8 bases fit TRBD2. This CDR3 contains 15 residues. The V gene's germline CDR1 is SGHAT and CDR2 FQNNGV. Trimming took 5 bases from V and 5 from J; bases not matched to a gene: 10. CDR3 in DNA: TGTGCCAGCAGCAGAGGGACTAGAGTGCTGGAGACCCAGTACTTC. The encoded protein is CASSRGTRVLETQYF. The complete variable domain, with remaining parts taken from reference TRBV11-2 and TRBJ2-5, reads EAGVAQSPRYKIIEKRQSVAFWCNPISGHATLYWYQQILGQGPKLLIQFQNNGVVDDSQLPKDRFSAERLKGVDSTLKIQPAKLEDSAVYLCASSRGTRVLETQYFGPGTRLLVL.

The V gene is TRBV5-1, the J gene TRBJ1-1; 7 bases fit TRBD1. Germline trimming cut 4 bases from V and 1 base from J; bases unmatched to any gene: 7. Germline-derived CDR1 and CDR2 are SGHRS and YFSETQ. The CDR3 loop spans 15 amino acids. The CDR3: CASSLEGARNTEAFF. Written as DNA, the CDR3 is TGCGCCAGCAGCCTAGAGGGGGCGAGGAACACTGAAGCTTTCTTT.

This chain joins TRBV30 and TRBJ1-1, with D tentatively TRBD1 (6 bases). V was shortened by 2 bases and J by 0 bases, with 10 bases between the two germline ends. This CDR3 comprises 14 residues. CDR1 GTSNPN and CDR2 SVGIG come from the germline V gene (reference sequence). DNA of the CDR3: TGTGCCTGGAGTCCGGACAGAATGAACACTGAAGCTTTCTTT. The encoded protein is CAWSPDRMNTEAFF.

DNA for the CDR3: TGTGCCAGCAGTATGAAGGGACATAGGAACACTGAAGCTTTCTTT. Protein product: CASSMKGHRNTEAFF. The chain recombines TRBV27 with TRBJ1-1; D may be TRBD1 (6 bases). V shed 5 bases and J shed 1 base, with 14 bases lying between them. Per germline, CDR1 MNHEY and CDR2 SMNVEV (reference sequence). The CDR3 length is 15 residues.

This clone was counted many times. The gene calls are TRBV5-4 and TRBJ2-5; 8 bases match TRBD2. Per germline, CDR1 SGHNT and CDR2 YYREEE (reference sequence). The CDR3 sequence is 15 residues long. V gave up 4 bases and J gave up 5 bases; unmatched junction bases: 10. The CDR3 protein is CASSPGTRTGETQYF. The CDR3 DNA sequence: TGTGCCAGCAGCCCAGGGACTAGGACGGGGGAGACCCAGTACTTC.

The chain combines TRBV12-3 or TRBV12-4 with TRBJ1-2; tentatively, D is TRBD1 (5 bases). V lost 6 bases and J 1 base, leaving 9 bases between the germline ends. CDR3 size: 13 residues. The CDR3 reads CASRDSVNYGYTF. DNA for the CDR3: TGTGCCAGCAGAGACAGTGTTAACTATGGCTACACCTTC.

The chain uses TRBV2 and TRBJ1-3; 10 nucleotides align to TRBD1. Germline V CDR1 and CDR2: SNHLY, FYNNEI. This CDR3 comprises 16 residues. V was pared by 1 base and J by 1 base, with 1 base of the junction left unmatched. The DNA of the CDR3 is TGTGCCAGCAGTGAAGGGACAGGGGGTTCTGGAAACACCATATATTTT. Amino acids: CASSEGTGGSGNTIYF.

Concerning this clone: Other DNA sequences in the sample encode the same CDR3. The chain links TRBV3-1 (or the pseudogene TRBV3-2) to TRBJ1-1; D gene unclear. CDR1 LGHDT and CDR2 YNNKEL come from the germline V gene (reference sequence). V shed 2 bases and J shed 4 bases, with 5 bases lying between them. The CDR3 spans 12 residues. In DNA form, the CDR3 reads TGTGCCAGCAGCCAAAGTAGCACTGAAGCTTTCTTT. Protein sequence: CASSQSSTEAFF.

The chain combines TRBV9 with TRBJ1-4; D is undetermined. V was trimmed by 4 bases and J by 5 bases, leaving 15 bases between them. Germline V gene data show CDR1 as SGDLS and CDR2 as YYNGEE. The CDR3 extends over 15 amino acids. In DNA form, the CDR3 reads TGTGCCAGCAGCCCAGGACTCCGCAGGAATGAAAAACTGTTTTTT. It encodes CASSPGLRRNEKLFF.

The chain links TRBV5-5 to TRBJ1-1; 8 nucleotides align to TRBD1. CDR1 is SGHKS, CDR2 YYEKEE, per germline (reference sequence). The CDR3 length is 18 residues. Unmatched junction bases numbered 14, after V lost 3 bases and J lost 1 base. This chain's CDR3 is CASSWAIAQGGANTEAFF. The CDR3 region has the DNA TGTGCCAGCAGCTGGGCGATTGCACAGGGGGGGGCGAACACTGAAGCTTTCTTT.

CDR3: CASSKLAGGLHNEQFF. As DNA, the CDR3 is TGTGCCAGCAGCAAACTAGCGGGGGGGCTCCACAATGAGCAGTTCTTC. The V call is TRBV5-4, the J call TRBJ2-1; TRBD2 aligns across 13 bases. The trim removed 4 bases at V and 5 bases at J, leaving 6 bases unmatched. From germline, CDR1 is SGHNT and CDR2 YYREEE (reference sequence). This CDR3 has 16 residues. The whole variable domain, remainder taken from reference TRBV5-4 and TRBJ2-1, is ETGVTQSPTHLIKTRGQQVTLRCSSQSGHNTVSWYQQALGQGPQFIFQYYREEENGRGNFPPRFSGLQFPNYSSELNVNALELDDSALYLCASSKLAGGLHNEQFFGPGTRLTVL.

The chain links TRBV20-1 to TRBJ1-3; D is ambiguous. This CDR3 spans 16 amino acids. CDR1 and CDR2 (germline): DFQATT, SNEGSKA (reference sequence). Trimming took off 3 bases at V and 2 bases at J, with 17 bases between the two ends. The CDR3 spells CSASTSGSATGNTIYF. For the CDR3, the DNA is TGCAGTGCTAGTACCTCCGGGTCGGCCACTGGAAACACCATATATTTT.

V usage is TRBV5-1 and J usage is TRBJ2-3; D perhaps matches TRBD1 (6 bases). Trimming took off 4 bases at V and 0 bases at J, with 12 bases between the two ends. The CDR3 covers 15 residues. The V gene's germline CDR1 is SGHRS and CDR2 YFSETQ. CDR3 amino acids: CASSGTGISTDTQYF. CDR3 nucleotide sequence: TGCGCCAGCAGCGGAACAGGGATTAGCACAGATACGCAGTATTTT.

This chain joins TRBV18 and TRBJ2-7; 11 nucleotides align to TRBD1. V was pared by 4 bases and J by 13 bases, with 9 bases of the junction left unmatched. Germline CDR1 is KGHSH and CDR2 is LQKENI. The CDR3 runs 13 residues. The CDR3 reads CASSLKDRGLSYF. CDR3 in DNA: TGTGCCAGCTCACTTAAGGACAGGGGGCTTAGTTACTTC.

The rearrangement links TRBV18 to TRBJ1-1, with D tentatively TRBD1 (6 bases). This CDR3 comprises 14 residues. Between the trimmed V and J ends, which lost 8 bases and 1 base, there was a span of 14 bases. The germline V gene encodes CDR1 KGHSH and CDR2 LQKENI. DNA of the CDR3: TGTGCCAGCGCATCAGGGGTGCAGAACACTGAAGCTTTCTTT. Translation gives CASASGVQNTEAFF. Full variable domain (missing parts from reference TRBV18 and TRBJ1-1): NAGVMQNPRHLVRRRGQEARLRCSPMKGHSHVYWYRQLPEEGLKFMVYLQKENIIDESGMPKERFSAEFPKEGPSILRIQQVVRGDSAAYFCASASGVQNTEAFFGQGTRLTVV.